Listed here is a single T cell receptor (beta chain). This receptor's antigen is unknown. Base qualities were left out, and no much larger clone turns up one base away. V sheds 5 bases and J sheds 5 bases, leaving 16 bases between their ends. From its cysteine to its phenylalanine, the CDR3 spans 15 amino acids. Left in the record is the CDR3 DNA by itself, 45 bases read in frame from the first base. As encoded in the germline V gene (reference sequence), CDR1 is GTSNPN while CDR2 is SVGIG. This sample was taken from a study of T cell changes during pregnancy in multiple sclerosis (dated by TCRdb to between 2019 and 2020). For context, the study as a whole: The study looked at changes in the T cell repertoire across pregnancy in women with multiple sclerosis.

Library preparation was by the immunoSEQ multiplex PCR assay. This immuneACCESS table, as held by TCRdb, lists in-frame sequences with V and J called but not all clones. Of the missing ones, under half trace to an unresolved V gene in checked studies; the others have no known cause. The sample data list around 62,000 clones, and 91% of these were observed just once. The ten top clones hold 0.6% to 0.9% of the sample. The sequence joins TRBV30 to TRBJ1-6; the D gene remains uncertain. The clonotype comes from a female donor with multiple sclerosis, enrolled in a pregnancy study. This sample comprised CD4+ T cells from peripheral blood mononuclear cells, obtained in the first trimester of pregnancy. The DNA sequence is as follows: TGTGCCTGGGAACCCGCAGGCTTCCATAATTCACCCCTCCACTTT. Its translation is CAWEPAGFHNSPLHF.